These T cell receptor beta chains were read from a single sample in a study of blood T cells in healthy people across ages. Each CDR3 protein gets one entry after TCRdb re-called the 5' RACE reads with MiXCR. The sample carries 800,000 or so distinct CDR3 sequences, 25% recorded once. The same data also went into a second study, on T cells of mothers and their children.

Sequenced: blood. The receptors shown here come from a boy between 10 and 17 years old in good health. The CDR3 runs from the conserved cysteine through the conserved F or W. D genes are given only for firm matches. Part of the rows lack a size; the others show once, few, many or a class for expanded clones.

J gene | V gene | D gene | clone size | CDR3 DNA | CDR3 protein
TRBJ2-3 | TRBV29-1 | . | few | TGCAGCGTTGACAGGGCGATGGCGGATACGCAGTATTTT | CSVDRAMADTQYF
TRBJ1-1 | TRBV12-3/TRBV12-4 | TRBD1 | many | TGTGCCAGCAGTTTAGGTCTTCAGGGGGAGTCGAAGGCTTTCTTT | CASSLGLQGESKAFF
TRBJ2-1 | TRBV15 | . | . | TGTGCCACCAGCTTTCAGGGAAGCGCCTACAATGAGCAGTTCTTC | CATSFQGSAYNEQFF
TRBJ1-5 | TRBV20-1 | . | . | TGCAGTGCTAGAGAACAGGGAAACAATCAGCCCCAGCATTTT | CSAREQGNNQPQHF
TRBJ1-4 | TRBV29-1 | . | . | TGCAGCGTCGGGGCCCCTGAAAAACTGTTTTTT | CSVGAPEKLFF
TRBJ2-3 | TRBV5-5 | . | . | TGTGCCAGCAGCTTGATCCTTTCCCGCGGGGCAGATACGCAGTATTTT | CASSLILSRGADTQYF
TRBJ2-1 | TRBV7-9 | . | few | TGTGCCAGCAGCCCCAGGATTGGGCTTCTCGATGAGCAGTTCTTC | CASSPRIGLLDEQFF
TRBJ2-2 | TRBV6-1 | TRBD2 | few | TGTGCCAGCAGTCCCCTGGGACTAGCGGGAGGGGAAATGGAGGAGCTGTTTTTT | CASSPLGLAGGEMEELFF
TRBJ2-1 | TRBV5-1 | . | . | TGCGCCAGCAGCTTGGGGCTAGCAGTATCCAATGAGCAGTTCTTC | CASSLGLAVSNEQFF
TRBJ2-4 | TRBV11-2 | . | . | TGTGCCAGCAGCTTAGGGGGGAACAGGGCAATGACCAAAAACATTCAGTACTTC | CASSLGGNRAMTKNIQYF
TRBJ1-1 | TRBV12-3/TRBV12-4 | . | . | TGTGCCAGCAGTTTTGGTGTGAGGGGACTCACTGAAGCTTTCTTT | CASSFGVRGLTEAFF
TRBJ2-4 | TRBV24-1 | TRBD1 | few | TGTGCCACCAGTGATACAGGGGAGGCCAAAAACATTCAGTACTTC | CATSDTGEAKNIQYF
TRBJ1-2 | TRBV12-3/TRBV12-4 | . | . | TGTGCCACCGAATCCGGGTACGGCTATGGCTACACCTTC | CATESGYGYGYTF
TRBJ1-1 | TRBV5-1 | . | . | TGCGCCAGCAGCTTGGGAGGTACACTTGAAGCTTTCTTT | CASSLGGTLEAFF
TRBJ1-1 | TRBV25-1 | . | few | TGTGCCAGCAGTGGGGGGGCGGCGGGAGCTTTCTTT | CASSGGAAGAFF
TRBJ2-3 | TRBV12-3/TRBV12-4 | TRBD2 | . | TGTGCCAGCAGTTCCACTAGCGGGAGGACGGGAGCGCAGTATTTT | CASSSTSGRTGAQYF
TRBJ2-4 | TRBV11-1 | TRBD1 | few | TGTGCCAGCAGACCAGGACAGGGGCTAGCCAAAAACATTCAGTACTTC | CASRPGQGLAKNIQYF
TRBJ2-7 | TRBV21-1 | . | once | TGTGCCAGCAGCAAAATCCCTGACAGGGGCGTCCACGAGCAGTACTTC | CASSKIPDRGVHEQYF